These 20 T cell receptor beta chains were sequenced from one sample in a study of T-cell reconstitution after alpha-beta-depleted transplantation in children. TCRbeta library construction was performed incorporating unique molecular identifiers. From the PCR reads, TCRdb called clonotypes with MiXCR, one entry per CDR3 protein. The sample holds hundreds of thousands of distinct CDR3 sequences, around 15% seen once. The starting material was PBMCs, mostly from graft donor cells, obtained 360 days after TCRalphabeta/CD19-depleted stem cell transplant. Receptors originate from a male patient aged 10 to 17 who had a stem cell transplant for acute lymphoblastic leukemia, so the T cells may come from the graft donor.

This clonotype was observed at least ten times. This chain joins TRBV20-1 and TRBJ1-1, with D perhaps matching TRBD1 (5 bases). The V gene's germline CDR1 is DFQATT and CDR2 SNEGSKA (reference sequence). Trimming took 5 bases from V and 0 from J, leaving 10 bases between them. The CDR3 runs 13 residues. In DNA form, the CDR3 reads TGCAGTGCTTACAGGAGAGTGAACACTGAAGCTTTCTTT. Translation gives CSAYRRVNTEAFF.

This clonotype was recorded a few times. The chain carries TRBV4-1 and TRBJ2-2, with D possibly matching TRBD2 (6 bases). The CDR3 has 16 residues. In germline, CDR1 is MGHRA, CDR2 YSYEKL. The V end lost 2 bases, the J end lost 9 bases, and 19 bases lay between the germline ends. CDR3 protein: CASSQPGLGRSRELFF. Written as DNA, the CDR3 is TGCGCCAGCAGCCAACCGGGACTGGGTAGGTCCCGGGAGCTGTTTTTT.

This clonotype has a handful of counts. This chain uses TRBV15 with TRBJ1-2; a weak D match, TRBD1 (6 bases). CDR3 length: 14 amino acids. Germline CDR1 and CDR2: LNHNV and YYDKDF (reference sequence). V gave up 9 bases and J gave up 5 bases, with 19 bases separating them. The CDR3 DNA reads as TGTGCCACGACTAAGTCAGGGGCCGGTTATGGCTACACCTTC. Its translation is CATTKSGAGYGYTF.

This chain joins TRBV10-1 and TRBJ2-6; a possible D gene is TRBD2 (5 bases). Trimming stripped 7 bases from V and 0 bases from J, with 19 bases between. This CDR3 has 18 amino acids. Germline-derived CDR1 and CDR2 are WNHNN and SYGVQD (reference sequence). The CDR3 here is CASNPRAQAHSGANVLTF. The CDR3 nucleotides are TGCGCCAGCAACCCGAGGGCGCAGGCCCACTCTGGGGCCAACGTCCTGACTTTC.

The chain uses TRBV11-2 and TRBJ2-5; TRBD2 matches 9 bases. J was trimmed by 1 base and V by 3 bases; bases with no gene match: 18. CDR1 SGHAT and CDR2 FQNNGV come from the germline V gene. This CDR3 is built from 20 residues. The CDR3 sequence is CASSFLTRLSLAGAQETQYF. For the CDR3, the DNA is TGTGCCAGCAGCTTCTTAACGCGTCTCTCCTTAGCGGGAGCCCAAGAGACCCAGTACTTC.

This clonotype turned up a few times. V is TRBV7-8 and J is TRBJ2-2; D possibly corresponds to TRBD2 (5 bases). V was shortened by 2 bases and J by 6 bases, with 10 bases between the two germline ends. This CDR3 contains 14 residues. Per germline, CDR1 SGHVS and CDR2 FQNEAQ. The CDR3 loop reads CASSLKRVPGELFF. The CDR3 region has the DNA TGTGCCAGCAGCTTAAAGAGGGTACCCGGGGAGCTGTTTTTT.

This clonotype was counted ten times or more. DNA for the CDR3: TGTGCCAGCGCCCGCGGTTGGGGGTACGGAGATACGCAGTATTTT. It yields the protein CASARGWGYGDTQYF. The chain is built from TRBV6-1 and TRBJ2-3; D is possibly TRBD1 or TRBD2 (5 bases each). Germline CDR1 is MNHNS and CDR2 is SASEGT. V was pared by 8 bases and J by 5 bases, with 20 bases between. The CDR3 is made up of 15 amino acids.

Only a few counts were recorded for this clonotype. This chain uses TRBV7-9 with TRBJ2-7; 11 positions agree with TRBD1. Trimming at V came to 0 bases and at J to 3 bases, leaving 7 bases not matched to a gene. CDR1 and CDR2 from the germline V gene are SEHNR and FQNEAQ (reference sequence). The CDR3 length is 17 residues. The CDR3 nucleotides are TGTGCCAGCAGCTTAGCGCCCTGGACAGGGGGCGACTACGAGCAGTACTTC. Residues: CASSLAPWTGGDYEQYF.

This clonotype appeared many times. V is TRBV4-1 and J is TRBJ2-3; TRBD2 agrees at 10 bases. Germline V gene lookup returns CDR1 MGHRA and CDR2 YSYEKL. The junction had 7 bases not matched to a gene; V was cut back by 2 bases and J by 5 bases. The CDR3 is 16 residues long. The CDR3 DNA is TGCGCCAGCAGCCAATGGCTAGCGGGAGAGGGAGATACGCAGTATTTT. Protein: CASSQWLAGEGDTQYF.

This chain joins TRBV15 and TRBJ2-7, with D perhaps given as TRBD1 or TRBD2 (5 bases each). This CDR3 is 14 amino acids long. V shed 4 bases and J shed 2 bases, with 12 bases lying between them. CDR1 is LNHNV, CDR2 YYDKDF, per germline (reference sequence). CDR3 nucleotides: TGTGCCACCAGCAAGGGACGGGAACCCTACGAGCAGTACTTC. Its translation: CATSKGREPYEQYF.

This clonotype was seen many times. The genes are TRBV6-1 and TRBJ2-5, with unresolved D. V lost 5 bases, J lost 2 bases, and 15 bases lay in between. In germline, CDR1 is MNHNS, CDR2 SASEGT. CDR3 length: 15 residues. The DNA of the CDR3 is TGTGCCAGCAGTAAGACGGAGCATACTCAAGAGACCCAGTACTTC. This encodes CASSKTEHTQETQYF.

This clonotype was found a few times. The V call is TRBV3-1, the J call TRBJ2-1; TRBD2 agrees at 14 bases. V lost 4 bases and J lost 6; bases outside the gene matches: 11. Germline V gene data show CDR1 as LGHDT and CDR2 as YNNKEL (reference sequence). This CDR3 is 18 amino acids long. CDR3 amino acids: CASSPAGTSGSRSNEQFF. The CDR3 coding sequence is TGTGCCAGCAGCCCCGCAGGGACTAGCGGGAGTCGTAGCAATGAGCAGTTCTTC.

The sample holds a few counts of this clonotype. V and J are TRBV11-1 and TRBJ2-1; TRBD1 matches 8 bases. This CDR3 has 18 amino acids. Germline trimming cut 1 base from V and 5 bases from J; bases unmatched to any gene: 13. Germline V lookup: CDR1 SGHAT, CDR2 FQDESV (reference sequence). In DNA, the CDR3 is TGTGCCAGCAGCTTAGAAGTGGGGACAGGACCTCTGCACAATGAGCAGTTCTTC. Translation gives CASSLEVGTGPLHNEQFF.

This clonotype has only a few counts. The chain has TRBV6-5 and TRBJ2-7; possibly TRBD1 or TRBD2 for D (5 bases each). Trimming pared 3 bases from V and 2 bases from J, leaving 14 bases between. CDR1 is MNHEY and CDR2 is SVGAGI in the germline V gene. CDR3 length: 15 residues. This chain's CDR3 is CASSYSRDPAYEQYF. In nucleotides, the CDR3 is TGTGCCAGCAGTTATTCCCGGGACCCGGCCTACGAGCAGTACTTC.

The gene calls are TRBV6-1 and TRBJ2-7; 13 bases agree with TRBD2. Germline CDR1 is MNHNS and CDR2 is SASEGT. The CDR3 runs to 18 residues. Trimming cost V 5 bases and J 2 bases; bases outside gene matches: 12. CDR3 sequence reads: CASSTRTSGRGAPYEQYF. The CDR3 nucleotides are TGTGCCAGCAGTACACGGACTAGCGGGAGAGGGGCCCCCTACGAGCAGTACTTC.

The V gene is TRBV9, the J gene TRBJ2-5, with 9 bases fitting TRBD2. CDR1 is SGDLS and CDR2 is YYNGEE in the germline V gene. The J segment lost 5 bases and the V segment lost 0 bases, leaving 8 bases of the junction unmatched. The CDR3 is made up of 16 amino acids. The CDR3 loop reads CASSVGSGSRFETQYF. CDR3 sequence (DNA): TGTGCCAGCAGCGTAGGTAGCGGGAGTAGGTTTGAGACCCAGTACTTC. The full variable domain, its missing parts supplied by reference TRBV9 and TRBJ2-5, is DSGVTQTPKHLITATGQRVTLRCSPRSGDLSVYWYQQSLDQGLQFLIQYYNGEERAKGNILERFSAQQFPDLHSELNLSSLELGDSALYFCASSVGSGSRFETQYFGPGTRLLVL.

This clonotype was seen only a few times. V usage is TRBV12-3 or TRBV12-4 and J usage is TRBJ2-5; D might be TRBD1 or TRBD2, each matching 5 bases. V was pared by 4 bases and J by 2 bases, with 8 bases between. The CDR3 loop spans 13 amino acids. Here the CDR3 DNA reads TGTGCCAGCAGTTGGGACGCTCAAGAGACCCAGTACTTC. Translating gives CASSWDAQETQYF.

V is TRBV7-8 and J is TRBJ2-4; D not resolved. The V gene's germline CDR1 is SGHVS and CDR2 FQNEAQ. The CDR3 covers 17 residues. V was pared by 1 base and J by 0 bases, with 13 bases between. The CDR3 region has the DNA TGTGCCAGCAGCTTAGTATTAATACCCAAAGCCAAAAACATTCAGTACTTC. Its translation is CASSLVLIPKAKNIQYF.

The rearrangement links TRBV4-1 to TRBJ2-7; D is undetermined. This CDR3 is built from 16 residues. Germline V gene sequence: CDR1 MGHRA, CDR2 YSYEKL. The V and J ends lost 1 base and 2 bases respectively, with 15 bases between them. CDR3 residues: CASSQASSELTYEQYF. CDR3 DNA: TGCGCCAGCAGCCAAGCGAGTTCAGAGCTTACCTACGAGCAGTACTTC.

This clonotype was recorded a few times. The chain links TRBV7-6 to TRBJ2-3; D might be TRBD2 (6 bases). Between the trimmed V and J ends, which lost 4 bases and 4 bases, there was a span of 18 bases. CDR3 length: 16 amino acids. The germline V gene encodes CDR1 SGHVS and CDR2 FNYEAQ. CDR3 DNA: TGTGCCAGCAGCTCGACTCCGGGACTGCTCTCAGATACGCAGTATTTT. It specifies CASSSTPGLLSDTQYF.